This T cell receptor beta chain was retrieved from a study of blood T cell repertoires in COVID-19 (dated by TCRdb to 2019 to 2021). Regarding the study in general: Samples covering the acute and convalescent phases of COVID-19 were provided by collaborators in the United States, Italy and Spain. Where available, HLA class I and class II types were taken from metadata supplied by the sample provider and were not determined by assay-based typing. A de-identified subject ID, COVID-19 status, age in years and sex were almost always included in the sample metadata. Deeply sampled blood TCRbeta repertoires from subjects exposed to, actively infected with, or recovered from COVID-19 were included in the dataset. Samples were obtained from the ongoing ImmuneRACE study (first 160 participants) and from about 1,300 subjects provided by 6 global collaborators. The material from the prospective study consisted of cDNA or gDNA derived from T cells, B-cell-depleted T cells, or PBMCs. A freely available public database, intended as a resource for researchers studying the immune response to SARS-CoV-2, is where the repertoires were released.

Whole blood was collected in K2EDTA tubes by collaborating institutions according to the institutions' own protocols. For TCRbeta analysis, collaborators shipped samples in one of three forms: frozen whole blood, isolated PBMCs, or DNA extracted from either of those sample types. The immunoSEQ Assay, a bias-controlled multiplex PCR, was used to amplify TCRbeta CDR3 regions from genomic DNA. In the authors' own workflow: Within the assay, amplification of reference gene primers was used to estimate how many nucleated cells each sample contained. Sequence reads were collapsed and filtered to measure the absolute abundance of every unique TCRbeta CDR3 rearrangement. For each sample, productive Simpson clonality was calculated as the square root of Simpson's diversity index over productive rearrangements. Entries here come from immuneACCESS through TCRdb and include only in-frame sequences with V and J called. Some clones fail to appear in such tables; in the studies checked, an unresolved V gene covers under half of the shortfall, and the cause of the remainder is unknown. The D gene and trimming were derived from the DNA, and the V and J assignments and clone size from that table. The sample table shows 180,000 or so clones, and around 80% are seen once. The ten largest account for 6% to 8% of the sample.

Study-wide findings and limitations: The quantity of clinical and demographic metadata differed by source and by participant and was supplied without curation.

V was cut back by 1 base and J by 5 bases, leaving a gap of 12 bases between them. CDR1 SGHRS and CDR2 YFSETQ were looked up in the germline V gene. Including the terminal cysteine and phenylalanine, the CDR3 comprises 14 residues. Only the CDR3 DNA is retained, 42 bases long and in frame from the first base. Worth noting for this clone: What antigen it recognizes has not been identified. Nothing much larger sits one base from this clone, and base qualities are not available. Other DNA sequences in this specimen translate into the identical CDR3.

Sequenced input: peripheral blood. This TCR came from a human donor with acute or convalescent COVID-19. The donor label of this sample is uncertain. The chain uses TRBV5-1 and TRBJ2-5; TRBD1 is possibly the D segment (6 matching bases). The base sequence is TGCGCCAGCAGCTTGCAGGGGCGACGGGAGACCCAGTACTTC. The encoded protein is CASSLQGRRETQYF.